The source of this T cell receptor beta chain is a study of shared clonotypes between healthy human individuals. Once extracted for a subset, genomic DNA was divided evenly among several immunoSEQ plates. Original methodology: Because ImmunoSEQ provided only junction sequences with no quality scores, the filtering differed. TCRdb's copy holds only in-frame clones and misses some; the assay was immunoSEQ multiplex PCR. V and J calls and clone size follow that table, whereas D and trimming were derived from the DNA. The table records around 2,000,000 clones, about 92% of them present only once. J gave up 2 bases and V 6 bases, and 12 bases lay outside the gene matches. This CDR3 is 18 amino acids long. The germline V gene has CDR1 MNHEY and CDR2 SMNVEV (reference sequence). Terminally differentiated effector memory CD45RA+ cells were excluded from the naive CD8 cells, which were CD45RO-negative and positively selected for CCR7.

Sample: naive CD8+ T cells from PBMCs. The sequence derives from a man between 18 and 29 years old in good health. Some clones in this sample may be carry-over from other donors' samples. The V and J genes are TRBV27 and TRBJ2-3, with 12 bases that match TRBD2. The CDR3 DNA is TGTGCCAGCAGCCATCTTCGGACTAGCGGGGCCGCCACAGATACGCAGTATTTT. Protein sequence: CASSHLRTSGAATDTQYF.